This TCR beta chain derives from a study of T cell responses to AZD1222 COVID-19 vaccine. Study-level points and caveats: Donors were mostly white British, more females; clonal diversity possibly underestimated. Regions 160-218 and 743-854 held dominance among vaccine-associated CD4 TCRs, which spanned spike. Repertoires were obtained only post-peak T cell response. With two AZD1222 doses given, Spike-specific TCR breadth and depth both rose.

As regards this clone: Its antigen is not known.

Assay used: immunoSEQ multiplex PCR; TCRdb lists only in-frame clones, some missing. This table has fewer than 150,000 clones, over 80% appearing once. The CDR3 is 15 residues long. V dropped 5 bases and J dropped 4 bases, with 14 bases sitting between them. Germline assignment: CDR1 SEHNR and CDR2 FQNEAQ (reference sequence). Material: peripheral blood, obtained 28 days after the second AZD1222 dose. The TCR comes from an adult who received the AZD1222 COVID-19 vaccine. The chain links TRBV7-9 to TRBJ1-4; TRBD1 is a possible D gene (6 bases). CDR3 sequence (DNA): TGTGCCAGCAGCACAACAGGGAGGGGTAATGAAAAACTGTTTTTT. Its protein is CASSTTGRGNEKLFF.